The rows below give T cell receptor beta chains drawn from one sample of a study of T cell responses to AZD1222 COVID-19 vaccine. Assay: immunoSEQ multiplex PCR; the TCRdb copy retains only in-frame clones and omits some. The data contain 90,000 to 110,000 clones, roughly 86% of them seen just once; the ten biggest clones take up around 4.4%. Sequencing was performed on peripheral blood, taken 28 days after the second AZD1222 dose. All receptors come from an adult who received the AZD1222 COVID-19 vaccine. Both conserved end residues are part of each CDR3. Each record gives: D gene, clone size, J gene, CDR3 length, V gene, CDR3 DNA, CDR3 protein. A D gene is named only where the DNA matches it firmly. Rows give clone size only sometimes, using once, few, many, or a class for an expanded clone.

NA,few,TRBJ2-2,17,TRBV7-9,TGTGCCAGCAGCTCCTCTTCGGGGCCAATTAACACCGGGGAGCTGTTTTTT,CASSSSSGPINTGELFF
NA,NA,TRBJ1-2,15,TRBV4-2,TGTGCCAGCAGCCAACAACTATTAACCGGGGATGGCTACACCTTC,CASSQQLLTGDGYTF
NA,once,TRBJ1-5,14,TRBV30,TGTGCCTGGAACCAGGCAGCTTTCAATCAGCCCCAGCATTTT,CAWNQAAFNQPQHF
TRBD1,NA,TRBJ1-1,14,TRBV28,TGTGCCAGCAGCCGGGACAGGGTTGGCACTGAAGCTTTCTTT,CASSRDRVGTEAFF
NA,NA,TRBJ2-7,13,TRBV5-1,TGCGCCAGCAGCTTGGGTTCCTCCTACGAGCAGTACTTC,CASSLGSSYEQYF
NA,NA,TRBJ1-1,14,TRBV4-1,TGCGCCAGCAGCCAGCTGGGACCCCCAAGTCTAGCTTTCTTT,CASSQLGPPSLAFF
NA,few,TRBJ2-5,11,TRBV27,TGTGCCAGCAGTTTCCAAGAGACCCAGTACTTC,CASSFQETQYF
NA,NA,TRBJ2-2,13,TRBV27,TGTGCCAGCAGTCCACACCAGGCTGGGGAGCTGTTTTTT,CASSPHQAGELFF
TRBD1,NA,TRBJ1-4,16,TRBV7-2,TGTGCCAGCAGCCGTGGGAGAGGGACAGTTAATGAAAAACTGTTTTTT,CASSRGRGTVNEKLFF
NA,NA,TRBJ2-1,14,TRBV30,TGTGCCTGGAGCCACCTATCCCCTTACAATGAGCAGTTCTTC,CAWSHLSPYNEQFF
NA,few,TRBJ1-1,12,TRBV7-6,TGTGCCAGCAGCCCCGTGGTCACTGAAGCTTTCTTT,CASSPVVTEAFF
NA,NA,TRBJ2-7,14,TRBV19,TGTGCCAGTAGTACCCTGGGACTGAGCTACGAGCAGTACTTC,CASSTLGLSYEQYF
NA,NA,TRBJ2-7,13,TRBV18,TGTGCCCTCGGGATTGTAAATTTCTACGAGCAGTACTTC,CALGIVNFYEQYF
NA,NA,TRBJ1-5,13,TRBV30,TGTGCCTGGAGGACCCCCCCCGTTTTGACCCAGCATTTT,CAWRTPPVLTQHF
NA,NA,TRBJ1-6,15,TRBV7-2,TGTGCCAGCAGCTCTCTCGGGGTAGGAAATTCACCCCTCCACTTT,CASSSLGVGNSPLHF
NA,NA,TRBJ2-5,15,TRBV7-8,TGTGCCAGCAGCTTAGCGACGGGGGGCGCGGAGACCCAGTACTTC,CASSLATGGAETQYF
NA,NA,TRBJ2-7,12,TRBV12-3/TRBV12-4,TGTGCCAGCAGTCTAATCAGGGTCGAGCAGTACTTC,CASSLIRVEQYF
NA,NA,TRBJ1-4,13,TRBV6-5,TGTGCCACCACCCGGCAGGTTAATGAAAAACTGTTTTTT,CATTRQVNEKLFF
TRBD1,NA,TRBJ1-4,19,TRBV5-1,TGCGCCAGCAGCCGGACAGGACAGTTTTCCTCTGGGCTTAATGAAAAACTGTTTTTT,CASSRTGQFSSGLNEKLFF
NA,once,TRBJ1-1,13,TRBV2,TGTGCCAGCAGCGTCACCTTGAACACTGAAGCTTTCTTT,CASSVTLNTEAFF
TRBD1,NA,TRBJ1-4,15,TRBV7-8,TGTGCCAGCAGCTTAGGAAGGGGGCAGGTTGAAAAACTGTTTTTT,CASSLGRGQVEKLFF
TRBD1,once,TRBJ2-2,15,TRBV19,TGTGCCAGTAGTATTATAACAGGGGGCACCGGGGAGCTGTTTTTT,CASSIITGGTGELFF